This T cell receptor (beta chain) was recovered during a study of cytomegalovirus exposure and HLA in healthy donors. Study conclusions and caveats: Being productive about 90% or about 30% of the time was typical of most TCR beta V segments in an earlier analysis. There were a few CMV-associated chains whose specificity for CMV antigens was confirmed in vitro.

About this clone itself: Its target is unknown.

The PCR ran on 60 Vbeta and 13 Jbeta primers. Clones were sequenced by immunoSEQ multiplex PCR, and TCRdb holds only the in-frame ones, with some missing. The sample has around 74,000 clones, about 84% seen once. The donors gave bone marrow, and they were healthy. This CDR3 region has 12 residues. Germline V gene data show CDR1 as MNHNS and CDR2 as SASEGT. V was pared by 11 bases and J by 5 bases, with 15 bases between. This receptor was obtained from a middle-aged man in good health and CMV-seronegative. The sequencing sample was made of PBMCs. V usage is TRBV6-1 and J usage is TRBJ1-2, with D uncertain. The CDR3 nucleotides are TGTGCCGCTGGGCCCCTTGGGTATGGCTACACCTTC. Its translation: CAAGPLGYGYTF.